Sequencing of this T cell receptor (beta chain) was carried out in a study of metastatic and nonmetastatic thyroid tumors. This clone was found a few times. CDR3 length: 13 amino acids. CDR1 is LNHDA and CDR2 is SQIVND in the germline V gene (reference sequence). Trimming left V 1 base short and J 7 bases short, with 5 bases between. Among the patients, none had received any treatment before thyroid surgery. Under the authors' procedure: Using the CDR3 differences seen across clinicopathological groups, the authors built a distant-metastasis classifier for papillary thyroid cancer, which was meant to discriminate distant-metastatic patients. With MiXCR, TCRdb called clones anew from the PCR reads. TCRdb, not the authors, supplied the V and J calls. The table records some 10,000 clones, approximately 24% of them present only once.

Sequenced material: tumor tissue. The source of this sequence is a female donor with papillary thyroid cancer or a benign thyroid nodule (not recorded which). Some clones in this sample may be carry-over from other donors' samples. The chain couples TRBV19 to TRBJ1-6; D unresolved. The CDR3 bases are TGTGCCAGTAGTATAGGTGAGAATTCACCCCTCCACTTT. This sequence encodes CASSIGENSPLHF.